A selection of T cell receptor beta chains follows, all from one sample in a study of cytomegalovirus exposure and HLA in healthy donors. Measured with immunoSEQ multiplex PCR; TCRdb has only the in-frame clones, and not every one. Of 100,000 to 150,000 clones listed, over 85% were seen once; the top ten hold around 3.1%. Sequencing used PBMCs. The origin of the receptors is a man aged 30 to 39 in good health and CMV-seronegative. The CDR3 runs from the conserved cysteine through the conserved F or W. Fields, in order: D gene, V gene, J gene, CDR3 length, clone size, CDR3 DNA, CDR3 protein. The D gene is left open where the match is weak. Only part of the rows carry a size: once, few, many, or a class if the clone is expanded.

d_call: -; v_call: TRBV6-6; j_call: TRBJ1-4; cdr3_length: 16; clone_size: -; cdr3_nt: TGTGCCAGCAGCCCGGACAGCCCTGCAACTAATGAAAAACTGTTTTTT; cdr3_aa: CASSPDSPATNEKLFF
d_call: -; v_call: TRBV4-1; j_call: TRBJ2-3; cdr3_length: 17; clone_size: once; cdr3_nt: TGCGCCAGCAGCCAAGATCCGATGGGGGCGCGCACAGATACGCAGTATTTT; cdr3_aa: CASSQDPMGARTDTQYF
d_call: -; v_call: TRBV7-9; j_call: TRBJ1-6; cdr3_length: 14; clone_size: -; cdr3_nt: TGTGCCAGCAGCATAGGACAGAATAATTCACCCCTCCACTTT; cdr3_aa: CASSIGQNNSPLHF
d_call: TRBD1; v_call: TRBV18; j_call: TRBJ1-3; cdr3_length: 17; clone_size: -; cdr3_nt: TGTGCCAGCTCACCTCAAACAGGGGGGCACTCTGGAAACACCATATATTTT; cdr3_aa: CASSPQTGGHSGNTIYF
d_call: TRBD1; v_call: TRBV4-1; j_call: TRBJ1-4; cdr3_length: 15; clone_size: -; cdr3_nt: TGCGCCAGCAGCCCTCCGGGACAGACTAATGAAAAACTGTTTTTT; cdr3_aa: CASSPPGQTNEKLFF
d_call: -; v_call: TRBV7-9; j_call: TRBJ2-7; cdr3_length: 13; clone_size: -; cdr3_nt: TGTGCCAGCACTCACACGGCCGGGTACGAGCAGTACTTC; cdr3_aa: CASTHTAGYEQYF
d_call: TRBD2; v_call: TRBV11-3; j_call: TRBJ2-1; cdr3_length: 17; clone_size: -; cdr3_nt: TGTGCCAGCAGCCCCCGGGGGCGGGGGGCCCCCTACAATGAGCAGTTCTTC; cdr3_aa: CASSPRGRGAPYNEQFF
d_call: -; v_call: TRBV10-1; j_call: TRBJ1-2; cdr3_length: 13; clone_size: -; cdr3_nt: TGCGCCAGCAGTCCAACGAAAGCGGATGGCTACACCTTC; cdr3_aa: CASSPTKADGYTF
d_call: -; v_call: TRBV6-5; j_call: TRBJ2-7; cdr3_length: 16; clone_size: -; cdr3_nt: TGTGCCAGCAGTTACTCGAAGTCAGGGAAGACCTACGAGCAGTACTTC; cdr3_aa: CASSYSKSGKTYEQYF
d_call: -; v_call: TRBV13; j_call: TRBJ1-1; cdr3_length: 12; clone_size: once; cdr3_nt: TGTGCCAGCAGCTTAGGACTCCGGGGAGCTTTCTTT; cdr3_aa: CASSLGLRGAFF
d_call: TRBD1; v_call: TRBV7-9; j_call: TRBJ1-6; cdr3_length: 14; clone_size: -; cdr3_nt: TGTGCCAGCAGCGAACAGGGGGTCGATTCACCCCTCCACTTT; cdr3_aa: CASSEQGVDSPLHF
d_call: TRBD2; v_call: TRBV15; j_call: TRBJ2-1; cdr3_length: 16; clone_size: -; cdr3_nt: TGTGCCACCAGCGGTAAGCGGGGGGCGACCTACAATGAGCAGTTCTTC; cdr3_aa: CATSGKRGATYNEQFF
d_call: -; v_call: TRBV6-1; j_call: TRBJ1-6; cdr3_length: 13; clone_size: -; cdr3_nt: TGTGCCAGCAGTGAAGGAGGGGGTTCACCCCTCCACTTT; cdr3_aa: CASSEGGGSPLHF
d_call: -; v_call: TRBV5-5; j_call: TRBJ1-5; cdr3_length: 17; clone_size: -; cdr3_nt: TGTGCCAGCAGCCGTACACTCGGACCTAGCAGCAATCAGCCCCAGCATTTT; cdr3_aa: CASSRTLGPSSNQPQHF
d_call: -; v_call: TRBV10-3; j_call: TRBJ1-5; cdr3_length: 14; clone_size: -; cdr3_nt: TGTGCCATCAGATCGGACAAAGACGGTCAGCCCCAGCATTTT; cdr3_aa: CAIRSDKDGQPQHF
d_call: TRBD1; v_call: TRBV28; j_call: TRBJ2-7; cdr3_length: 14; clone_size: -; cdr3_nt: TGTGCCAGCAGGACAACAGGGGGCGGCGACGAGCAGTACTTC; cdr3_aa: CASRTTGGGDEQYF
d_call: TRBD1; v_call: TRBV5-4; j_call: TRBJ1-1; cdr3_length: 17; clone_size: -; cdr3_nt: TGTGCCAGCAGCTTAGGACAGGGACGGGCCGTGAACACTGAAGCTTTCTTT; cdr3_aa: CASSLGQGRAVNTEAFF
d_call: -; v_call: TRBV4-1; j_call: TRBJ2-5; cdr3_length: 15; clone_size: -; cdr3_nt: TGCGCCAGCAGCCAAGATCAAGCAGGGCGCGAGACCCAGTACTTC; cdr3_aa: CASSQDQAGRETQYF
d_call: TRBD2; v_call: TRBV29-1; j_call: TRBJ2-1; cdr3_length: 18; clone_size: many; cdr3_nt: TGCAGCGTTGGGGACATACTGTTGGGACTAGCGTTCTACAATGAGCAGTTCTTC; cdr3_aa: CSVGDILLGLAFYNEQFF
d_call: TRBD2; v_call: TRBV5-1; j_call: TRBJ2-5; cdr3_length: 14; clone_size: few; cdr3_nt: TGCGCCAGCAGCTTGTCTAGCGGGGGAGAGACCCAGTACTTC; cdr3_aa: CASSLSSGGETQYF
d_call: -; v_call: TRBV5-6; j_call: TRBJ2-7; cdr3_length: 14; clone_size: -; cdr3_nt: TGTGCCAGCAGCTTTGGACAGATAGCATACGAGCAGTACTTC; cdr3_aa: CASSFGQIAYEQYF
d_call: -; v_call: TRBV5-8; j_call: TRBJ2-1; cdr3_length: 13; clone_size: -; cdr3_nt: TGTGCCAGCAGCTTTAGCTGGAACAATGAGCAGTTCTTC; cdr3_aa: CASSFSWNNEQFF
d_call: TRBD1; v_call: TRBV13; j_call: TRBJ1-2; cdr3_length: 17; clone_size: -; cdr3_nt: TGTGCCAGCAGCTTATCTTCCGCACAGGGGGTGAACTATGGCTACACCTTC; cdr3_aa: CASSLSSAQGVNYGYTF
d_call: -; v_call: TRBV11-2; j_call: TRBJ1-2; cdr3_length: 11; clone_size: -; cdr3_nt: TGTGCCAGCGAGGGAGGGACTGGCTACACCTTC; cdr3_aa: CASEGGTGYTF
d_call: -; v_call: TRBV5-1; j_call: TRBJ1-1; cdr3_length: 14; clone_size: -; cdr3_nt: TGCGCCAGCAGCTTGGAGGGGCAGGGGACTGAAGCTTTCTTT; cdr3_aa: CASSLEGQGTEAFF
d_call: TRBD1; v_call: TRBV5-4; j_call: TRBJ2-1; cdr3_length: 15; clone_size: few; cdr3_nt: TGTGCCAGCAGCGTTGACAGGGGGCCCTACAATGAGCAGTTCTTC; cdr3_aa: CASSVDRGPYNEQFF
d_call: TRBD1; v_call: TRBV4-1; j_call: TRBJ1-1; cdr3_length: 15; clone_size: -; cdr3_nt: TGCGCCAGCAGCCACCCCGTGACAGGGACCCCTGAAGCTTTCTTT; cdr3_aa: CASSHPVTGTPEAFF
d_call: TRBD1; v_call: TRBV7-9; j_call: TRBJ1-2; cdr3_length: 14; clone_size: -; cdr3_nt: TGTGCCAGCAGCTTACCCGACAGGGGCAGTGGCTACACCTTC; cdr3_aa: CASSLPDRGSGYTF
d_call: -; v_call: TRBV4-1; j_call: TRBJ1-6; cdr3_length: 15; clone_size: -; cdr3_nt: TGCGCCAGCAGCCAATCGCAAGGGGGTCGGTCACCCCTCCACTTT; cdr3_aa: CASSQSQGGRSPLHF
d_call: -; v_call: TRBV13; j_call: TRBJ1-1; cdr3_length: 15; clone_size: once; cdr3_nt: TGTGCCAGCAGCTTGACGGGGGTGCGGAACACTGAAGCTTTCTTT; cdr3_aa: CASSLTGVRNTEAFF
d_call: -; v_call: TRBV7-9; j_call: TRBJ2-2; cdr3_length: 15; clone_size: -; cdr3_nt: TGTGCCAGCAGCTTGTCAGGGCTAGGCACCGGGGAGCTGTTTTTT; cdr3_aa: CASSLSGLGTGELFF
d_call: -; v_call: TRBV10-1; j_call: TRBJ1-1; cdr3_length: 14; clone_size: -; cdr3_nt: TGCGCCAGCCGGGGCGGGGGAATGAACACTGAAGCTTTCTTT; cdr3_aa: CASRGGGMNTEAFF
d_call: -; v_call: TRBV7-8; j_call: TRBJ2-1; cdr3_length: 15; clone_size: -; cdr3_nt: TGTGCCAGCAGCCCCCGAGGAGGGACGCTCAATGAGCAGTTCTTC; cdr3_aa: CASSPRGGTLNEQFF
d_call: TRBD1; v_call: TRBV6-5; j_call: TRBJ1-3; cdr3_length: 15; clone_size: -; cdr3_nt: TGTGCCAGCAGTTACGGACAGGGGACTGGAAACACCATATATTTT; cdr3_aa: CASSYGQGTGNTIYF
d_call: TRBD1; v_call: TRBV5-1; j_call: TRBJ2-1; cdr3_length: 16; clone_size: -; cdr3_nt: TGCGCCAGCAGCCTTCGGACAGGGGGCGTCTACAATGAGCAGTTCTTC; cdr3_aa: CASSLRTGGVYNEQFF
d_call: -; v_call: TRBV6-5; j_call: TRBJ2-4; cdr3_length: 15; clone_size: -; cdr3_nt: TGTGCCAGCAGCCCCCCGGGATTCGGAGGAAACATTCAGTACTTC; cdr3_aa: CASSPPGFGGNIQYF
d_call: TRBD1; v_call: TRBV6-1; j_call: TRBJ2-7; cdr3_length: 16; clone_size: -; cdr3_nt: TGTGCCAGCAGTGGGCCGGGACAGGGTTCTTACTACGAGCAGTACTTC; cdr3_aa: CASSGPGQGSYYEQYF
d_call: -; v_call: TRBV29-1; j_call: TRBJ2-2; cdr3_length: 15; clone_size: -; cdr3_nt: TGCAGCGTTGAAGAATGGGCGGGCGGCGGCGGGGAGCTGTTTTTT; cdr3_aa: CSVEEWAGGGGELFF
d_call: -; v_call: TRBV28; j_call: TRBJ1-5; cdr3_length: 14; clone_size: -; cdr3_nt: TGTGCCAGCAGTCCCGGACAGAGGTCTCAGCCCCAGCATTTT; cdr3_aa: CASSPGQRSQPQHF
d_call: -; v_call: TRBV4-3; j_call: TRBJ1-5; cdr3_length: 17; clone_size: large; cdr3_nt: TGCGCCAGCAGCCAAGATTGGGAGAGTGGTGGCAATCAGCCCCAGCATTTT; cdr3_aa: CASSQDWESGGNQPQHF
d_call: -; v_call: TRBV7-3; j_call: TRBJ2-7; cdr3_length: 16; clone_size: -; cdr3_nt: TGTGCCAGCAGCTTCTCCGAGGTCGAACTAAACTACGAGCAGTACTTC; cdr3_aa: CASSFSEVELNYEQYF
d_call: -; v_call: TRBV6-5; j_call: TRBJ1-1; cdr3_length: 15; clone_size: -; cdr3_nt: TGTGCCAGCAGTTACTCGACGAGGGTGAACACTGAAGCTTTCTTT; cdr3_aa: CASSYSTRVNTEAFF
d_call: -; v_call: TRBV27; j_call: TRBJ1-2; cdr3_length: 17; clone_size: once; cdr3_nt: TGTGCCAGCAGTCTCCGGCTGAGCGGGCGGACGGACTATGGCTACACCTTC; cdr3_aa: CASSLRLSGRTDYGYTF
d_call: -; v_call: TRBV5-4; j_call: TRBJ1-2; cdr3_length: 14; clone_size: -; cdr3_nt: TGTGCCAGCAGCTTGACGGACAGACCCTATGGCTACACCTTC; cdr3_aa: CASSLTDRPYGYTF
d_call: TRBD1; v_call: TRBV5-1; j_call: TRBJ2-1; cdr3_length: 15; clone_size: -; cdr3_nt: TGCGCCAGCAGCTCGACAGGGGAATCCTACAATGAGCAGTTCTTC; cdr3_aa: CASSSTGESYNEQFF
d_call: TRBD1; v_call: TRBV5-1; j_call: TRBJ1-2; cdr3_length: 13; clone_size: -; cdr3_nt: TGCGCCAGCAGCTTTTCACAGGGGACCGGCTACACCTTC; cdr3_aa: CASSFSQGTGYTF
d_call: -; v_call: TRBV11-2; j_call: TRBJ2-5; cdr3_length: 15; clone_size: -; cdr3_nt: TGTGCCAGCAGCCAGCGTAAGCAGTTCCAAGAGACCCAGTACTTC; cdr3_aa: CASSQRKQFQETQYF
d_call: -; v_call: TRBV7-2; j_call: TRBJ2-3; cdr3_length: 13; clone_size: -; cdr3_nt: TGTGCCAGCAGCCCAGGGTGGGCCCATACGCAGTATTTT; cdr3_aa: CASSPGWAHTQYF
d_call: TRBD2; v_call: TRBV7-6; j_call: TRBJ2-1; cdr3_length: 14; clone_size: -; cdr3_nt: TGTGCCAGCAGCGCTCGACTAGCGGGCAATGAGCAGTTCTTC; cdr3_aa: CASSARLAGNEQFF
d_call: TRBD2; v_call: TRBV15; j_call: TRBJ2-7; cdr3_length: 15; clone_size: -; cdr3_nt: TGTGCCACCAGCCCCCGCGGGGGGAACTCCTACGAGCAGTACTTC; cdr3_aa: CATSPRGGNSYEQYF
d_call: TRBD1; v_call: TRBV27; j_call: TRBJ2-7; cdr3_length: 16; clone_size: -; cdr3_nt: TGTGCCAGCAGCCCTCGGACAGGGAGGAGCTCCTACGAGCAGTACTTC; cdr3_aa: CASSPRTGRSSYEQYF
d_call: TRBD1; v_call: TRBV14; j_call: TRBJ2-7; cdr3_length: 15; clone_size: -; cdr3_nt: TGTGCCAGCAGCCAAGTCGGGACAGGGTCCTACGAGCAGTACTTC; cdr3_aa: CASSQVGTGSYEQYF
d_call: -; v_call: TRBV7-2; j_call: TRBJ2-3; cdr3_length: 13; clone_size: -; cdr3_nt: TGTGCCAGCAGCTTAATTCACACAGATACGCAGTATTTT; cdr3_aa: CASSLIHTDTQYF
d_call: TRBD1; v_call: TRBV6-1; j_call: TRBJ1-1; cdr3_length: 15; clone_size: -; cdr3_nt: TGTGCCAGCCGAACCGGGACAGGCATGAACACTGAAGCTTTCTTT; cdr3_aa: CASRTGTGMNTEAFF
d_call: -; v_call: TRBV28; j_call: TRBJ1-1; cdr3_length: 12; clone_size: -; cdr3_nt: TGTGCCAGCAGCGGGACTACGACGGGGGCTTTCTTT; cdr3_aa: CASSGTTTGAFF